Listed below are T cell receptor beta chains from one sample, sequenced in a study of blood T cell repertoires in COVID-19. TCRdb's copy holds only in-frame clones and misses some; the assay was immunoSEQ multiplex PCR. The table has under 250,000 clones, 65% to 90% seen once. The sample consisted of peripheral blood. These receptors came from a man in his fifties or sixties with active or convalescent COVID-19. The CDR3 runs from the conserved cysteine through the conserved F or W. A D gene is named only where the DNA matches it firmly. Expanded clones get a size class; other rows say once, few or many, or leave the size out.

clone size	D gene	V gene	J gene	CDR3 DNA	CDR3 protein
once	TRBD1	TRBV19	TRBJ1-5	TGTGCCAGTAGTGGGAAACCGGGACAGTTATGGAATCAGCCCCAGCATTTT	CASSGKPGQLWNQPQHF
.	.	TRBV2	TRBJ2-3	TGTGCCAGCAGTGATACAGGGAAGGGGATAGGAAGATTACCTAGCACAGATACGCAGTATTTT	CASSDTGKGIGRLPSTDTQYF
.	TRBD1	TRBV5-3	TRBJ1-3	TGTGCCAGAAGCCCCCGGGACAGAGGAAACACCATATATTTT	CARSPRDRGNTIYF
once	.	TRBV25-1	TRBJ1-5	TGTGCCAGCAGAGGGGGGGAAAGCAATCAGCCCCAGCATTTT	CASRGGESNQPQHF
.	.	TRBV23-1	TRBJ2-4	TGCGCCAGCAGTCAATCGTGGCAGGGCAAAAACATTCAGTACTTC	CASSQSWQGKNIQYF
.	.	TRBV5-5	TRBJ1-5	TGTGCCAGCAGCTTGGATGGAGGAAAGCGCAATCAGCCCCAGCATTTT	CASSLDGGKRNQPQHF
.	TRBD1	TRBV5-1	TRBJ2-3	TGCGCCAGCAGCCAGGGGACAGGGATGGATACGCAGTATTTT	CASSQGTGMDTQYF
.	TRBD1	TRBV29-1	TRBJ1-1	TGCAGCGTAGAAACCGGGACAGGGGGTATGAACACTGAAGCTTTCTTT	CSVETGTGGMNTEAFF
.	TRBD2	TRBV28	TRBJ2-2	TGTGCCAGCAGGACCTCTGGACTAGCGGGAGTCCCCGGGGAGCTGTTTTTT	CASRTSGLAGVPGELFF
.	TRBD1	TRBV7-3	TRBJ1-1	TGTGCCAGCAGCCTAACCAGGGACAGCCTGAATGAAGCTTTCTTT	CASSLTRDSLNEAFF
once	TRBD1	TRBV28	TRBJ1-5	TGTGCCAGCAGTTTTCGACCTAGGGACAGTTATAGCAATCAGCCCCAGCATTTT	CASSFRPRDSYSNQPQHF
.	.	TRBV18	TRBJ2-1	TGTGCCAGCTCCCAAAACGGGGACTCAAAGCAGTTCTTC	CASSQNGDSKQFF
.	.	TRBV7-9	TRBJ2-1	TGTGCCAGCAGCCCCCGCGCCCAGGGGTCGAGGTACAATGAGCAGTTCTTC	CASSPRAQGSRYNEQFF
.	.	TRBV10-1	TRBJ1-6	TGCGCCAGCACCCAGGGTCCGTCACCCCTCCACTTT	CASTQGPSPLHF
.	.	TRBV12-3/TRBV12-4	TRBJ1-4	TGTGCCAGCAGTTTAGAGGCCAATAGGAGACTGTTTTTT	CASSLEANRRLFF
.	.	TRBV5-1	TRBJ2-3	TGCGCCAGCAGCCCGGGGGACACAGATACGCAGTATTTT	CASSPGDTDTQYF
.	.	TRBV6-6	TRBJ1-5	TGTGCCAGCAGTTACGCCTCCAGTCGTAGCAATCAGCCCCAGCATTTT	CASSYASSRSNQPQHF
.	.	TRBV19	TRBJ2-5	TGTGCCAGTAGTATAAACACAGTAGAGACCCAGTACTTC	CASSINTVETQYF
.	.	TRBV5-6	TRBJ2-3	TGTGCCAGCAGCTCCATACAGGGATACACAGATACGCAGTATTTT	CASSSIQGYTDTQYF
few	TRBD1	TRBV6-5	TRBJ1-2	TGTGCCAGCAGTCCGGACAGGTTTAGGGGCTACACCTTC	CASSPDRFRGYTF
.	TRBD2	TRBV5-6	TRBJ2-7	TGTGCCAGCAGCTTGGGACTAGCAGTGAGGGAGCAGTACTTC	CASSLGLAVREQYF
.	.	TRBV9	TRBJ1-2	TGTGCCAGCAGCTTTTTAGGGGGTACGAACTATGGCTACACCTTC	CASSFLGGTNYGYTF
.	TRBD1	TRBV7-2	TRBJ2-1	TGTGCCAGCAGCCGGGGACAGGGCAGTGAGCAGTTCTTC	CASSRGQGSEQFF
.	.	TRBV7-6	TRBJ2-7	TGTGCCAGCAGTCGGGACTCGTTCGGCTCCGAGCAGTACTTC	CASSRDSFGSEQYF
.	TRBD1	TRBV7-9	TRBJ1-4	TGTGCCAGCAAAAGGACAGGGGGCGCTGAAAAACTGTTTTTT	CASKRTGGAEKLFF
.	.	TRBV7-3	TRBJ2-3	TGTGCCAGCAGCTTAGGGGGGACCCTAGGCACAGATACGCAGTATTTT	CASSLGGTLGTDTQYF
.	TRBD1	TRBV7-9	TRBJ2-3	TGTGCCAGCAGCCCCCGGACAGGGCCCCCTAGCACAGATACGCAGTATTTT	CASSPRTGPPSTDTQYF
.	.	TRBV14	TRBJ2-5	TGTGCCAGCAGCCAAGGAGCCCGGGGGTTGGCCCAGTACTTC	CASSQGARGLAQYF
.	.	TRBV5-1	TRBJ1-2	TGCGCCAGCAGCTCAACACCACAGGGTGGCGGCTACACCTTC	CASSSTPQGGGYTF
few	TRBD1	TRBV7-8	TRBJ1-5	TGTGCCAGCAGCTTAGGAGGGACAGGGGGGGAGCCCCAGCATTTT	CASSLGGTGGEPQHF
.	.	TRBV12-3/TRBV12-4	TRBJ1-5	TGTGCCAGCAGTTTCGGCGGGGGTCAGCCCCAGCATTTT	CASSFGGGQPQHF
.	TRBD2	TRBV29-1	TRBJ2-1	TGCAGCGCCGCCGGGACCTTCCTTGGGGGGGTCACAAATGAGCAGTTCTTC	CSAAGTFLGGVTNEQFF
.	.	TRBV5-5	TRBJ1-1	TGTGCCAGCAGCTTGGTCGGGGGGAGTGCTGAAGCTTTCTTT	CASSLVGGSAEAFF
.	.	TRBV6-2/TRBV6-3	TRBJ1-5	TGTGCCAGCAGTCTCAGGGTACAGCCCCAGCATTTT	CASSLRVQPQHF
.	.	TRBV18	TRBJ1-3	TGTGCCAGCTCACCAACGGACAGCTCTGGAAACACCATATATTTT	CASSPTDSSGNTIYF
.	.	TRBV19	TRBJ1-5	TGTGCCAGCGTTGACAGGCGCAATCAGCCCCAGCATTTT	CASVDRRNQPQHF
.	TRBD2	TRBV7-2	TRBJ2-3	TGTGCCAGCAGCCCTCACGGTCTAGCGGCCTCCAGCACAGATACGCAGTATTTT	CASSPHGLAASSTDTQYF
.	TRBD2	TRBV29-1	TRBJ2-1	TGCAGCTCCAGACTGGGACTAGCGGGAGGCCGAGATGAGCAGTTCTTC	CSSRLGLAGGRDEQFF
few	TRBD1	TRBV25-1	TRBJ2-1	TGTGCCAGCAGTGATGGGTCCACAGGGGGCTCCTACAATGAGCAGTTCTTC	CASSDGSTGGSYNEQFF
.	TRBD1	TRBV29-1	TRBJ2-7	TGCAGCGTTAGCGGCGCAAAGACAGGGGGTGACGAGCAGTACTTC	CSVSGAKTGGDEQYF
.	TRBD1	TRBV28	TRBJ1-2	TGTGCCAGCAGTTTAACAGGGGGGCTAGGCTATGGCTACACCTTC	CASSLTGGLGYGYTF
.	.	TRBV7-3	TRBJ1-1	TGTGCCAGCAGCTTATGGCACAACACTGAAGCTTTCTTT	CASSLWHNTEAFF
.	.	TRBV5-4	TRBJ1-1	TGTGCCAGCAGCCATACAGGGCCTGAAGCTTTCTTT	CASSHTGPEAFF
once	.	TRBV2	TRBJ1-6	TGTGCCAGCAGTGAATTGGGACATCATAATTCACCCCTCCACTTT	CASSELGHHNSPLHF
.	TRBD1	TRBV29-1	TRBJ1-1	TGCAGCGCATCGAGGTGGACAGGGCGTACTGAAGCTTTCTTT	CSASRWTGRTEAFF
.	.	TRBV6-5	TRBJ1-3	TGTGCCAGCTCAAAACAAAACATCGGAAACACCATATATTTT	CASSKQNIGNTIYF
once	.	TRBV28	TRBJ1-1	TGTGCCAGCGGGGGGGCATATGAAGCTTTCTTT	CASGGAYEAFF
.	.	TRBV10-3	TRBJ2-5	TGTGCCATCAGTGAGCAGATACAAGAGACCCAGTACTTC	CAISEQIQETQYF
.	TRBD2	TRBV19	TRBJ2-1	TGTGCCAGTAGTGCCCGGACTAGCGGGGCCCATGGCTCCTACAATGAGCAGTTCTTC	CASSARTSGAHGSYNEQFF
once	TRBD1	TRBV2	TRBJ2-4	TGTGCCAGCAGTGAACTACGGACAGGTGGATTCTTC	CASSELRTGGFF
.	TRBD2	TRBV6-1	TRBJ2-1	TGTGCCAGCAGTGAAGAGGGACTAGCGGCGTTCCATGAGCAGTTCTTC	CASSEEGLAAFHEQFF